The 19 T cell receptor beta chains presented below share a single source sample, sequenced in a study of molecular identifiers for immune sequencing clone quantification. TCRdb re-derived calls from the PCR reads in MiXCR, one entry per CDR3 protein. The repertoire consists of some 580,000 distinct CDR3 sequences, with about 25% occurring once and the leading ten covering 0.7% to 0.95%. Sequenced input: naive CD8+ T cells from blood, with Jurkat cell RNA spiked in. The subset was: FACS-sorted CD8+CD4-CCR7+CD45RA+ naive T cells. The receptors shown here come from a human donor in good health. Some libraries in this study had Jurkat cell RNA spiked in.

The J gene is TRBJ2-6, the V gene TRBV10-2; no clear D. This CDR3 is built from 16 residues. The V gene lost 0 bases and the J gene lost 0 bases, with 6 bases spanning the gap. The germline V gene encodes CDR1 WSHSY and CDR2 SAAADI. This CDR3 reads CASSESQPSGANVLTF. CDR3 DNA: TGCGCCAGCAGTGAGTCCCAACCCTCTGGGGCCAACGTCCTGACTTTC.

This clonotype was found many times. For the CDR3, the DNA is TGTGCCAGCAGCCCCTCAGGGGGCTACACTGAAGCTTTCTTT. Its protein product is CASSPSGGYTEAFF. The gene calls are TRBV6-2 or TRBV6-3 and TRBJ1-1, with TRBD1 matching over 8 bases. Trimming took 6 bases from V and 3 from J; bases not matched to a gene: 6. Germline V gives CDR1 MNHEY, CDR2 SVGEGT. The CDR3 covers 14 residues.

Remarks on this clonotype: A much larger clonotype is one base distant, so this may be a read error. The V gene is TRBV4-1, the J gene TRBJ1-1; D unresolved. Per the germline V gene, CDR1 is MGHRA and CDR2 is YSYEKL. The CDR3 spans 14 residues. V lost 1 base, J lost 3 bases, and 9 bases lay in between. CDR3 bases: TGCGCCAGCAGCCAAGTCCGCACGGACACTGAAGCTTTCTTT. As protein: CASSQVRTDTEAFF.

On this clonotype: This may arise from a read error, as a much more abundant clone is one base away. This sequence joins TRBV7-9 and TRBJ2-2; D perhaps matches TRBD2 (5 bases). The CDR3 extends over 16 amino acids. Germline assignment: CDR1 SEHNR and CDR2 FQNEAQ (reference sequence). CDR3 bases: TGTGCCAGCAGCTCCCGGGCCTTAGCATCAACCGGGGAGCTGTATTTT. This gives the protein CASSSRALASTGELYF.

The chain joins TRBV11-2 to TRBJ2-7; D gene uncertain. Trimming removed 3 bases from V and 5 bases from J, with 5 bases in between. The CDR3 sequence is 11 residues long. Germline CDR1 SGHAT, CDR2 FQNNGV. Here the CDR3 DNA reads TGTGCCAGCAGCTTGTCTAACGAGCAGTACTTC. Translated, it gives CASSLSNEQYF.

In regard to this clonotype: With a much larger clone just one base away, this may be a read error. The chain couples TRBV6-1 to TRBJ2-7; 10 nucleotides align to TRBD2. The germline CDR1 and CDR2 sequences are MNHNS and SASEGT. CDR3 size: 15 residues. The ends lost 5 bases at V and 5 bases at J; junction bases unmatched: 9. The CDR3 loop reads CASSKTAGGSNEQYF. CDR3 coding DNA: TGTGCCAGCAGTAAAACAGCGGGAGGGTCCAACGAGCAGTACTTC.

Comment on this clonotype: One end of the junction does not line up with germline, which may come from a read error. The genes are TRBV27 and TRBJ2-7, with D perhaps given as TRBD1 or TRBD2 (5 bases each). CDR3 length equals 14 residues. Germline CDR1 reads MNHEY; CDR2 reads SMNVEV (reference sequence). CDR3: CGSSLNHPGTEQYF. The CDR3 DNA sequence: TGTGGCAGCAGTTTAAATCACCCAGGGACCGAGCAGTACTTC.

This clonotype was counted many times. The CDR3: CSAPHGSVDVQYF. CDR3 DNA sequence: TGCAGTGCCCCCCACGGGTCGGTCGATGTTCAGTACTTC. This rearrangement joins TRBV20-1 to TRBJ2-7; D is uncertain. Trimming stripped 6 bases from V and 10 bases from J, with 22 bases between. CDR1 and CDR2 from the germline V gene are DFQATT and SNEGSKA (reference sequence). There are 13 residues in the CDR3.

Comment on this clonotype: A read error may produce the germline difference seen at one junction end. The J gene is TRBJ2-2, the V gene TRBV6-2 or TRBV6-3; 13 bases map to TRBD2. Germline V CDR1 and CDR2: MNHEY, SVGEGT. This CDR3 region has 18 residues. For the CDR3, the DNA is TGTGCCAGCAGTTACCCCCGGACTAGCGGGGGTACGGCCGGGGAGCTGATTTTT. Its translation: CASSYPRTSGGTAGELIF.

The V gene is TRBV11-2, the J gene TRBJ2-3; 12 bases align to TRBD2. The CDR3 totals 12 residues. Germline CDR1 reads SGHAT; CDR2 reads FQNNGV. V shed 5 bases, J shed 11 bases, and the junction held 2 bases outside the gene matches. As DNA, the CDR3 is TGTGCCAGCAGCGCTAGCGGGAGGGAGCAGTATTTT. Protein product: CASSASGREQYF. Full variable domain (missing parts from reference TRBV11-2 and TRBJ2-3): EAGVAQSPRYKIIEKRQSVAFWCNPISGHATLYWYQQILGQGPKLLIQFQNNGVVDDSQLPKDRFSAERLKGVDSTLKIQPAKLEDSAVYLCASSASGREQYFGPGTRLTVL.

CDR3 amino acids: CASSDTNRGEETQYF. DNA for the CDR3: TGTGCCAGCAGCGACACAAACAGGGGGGAAGAGACCCAGTACTTC. The rearrangement links TRBV5-6 to TRBJ2-5; TRBD1 agrees at 8 bases. CDR3 length equals 15 residues. Trimming took 4 bases from V and 3 from J; bases not matched to a gene: 8. Germline CDR1 reads SGHDT; CDR2 reads YYEEEE.

This clonotype was recorded a few times. The rearrangement uses TRBV20-1 and TRBJ2-5; 8 positions agree with TRBD2. Germline V lookup: CDR1 DFQATT, CDR2 SNEGSKA (reference sequence). V trimming: 3 bases; J trimming: 5 bases; junction bases outside the gene matches: 8. The CDR3 has 14 amino acids. The CDR3 DNA is TGCAGTGCTAGGGTGACGGGAGGGCCGGAGACCCAGTACTTC. Its translation: CSARVTGGPETQYF.

In the case of this clonotype: A much bigger clone sits one base away, suggesting this may be a read error. The chain joins TRBV27 to TRBJ1-5, with TRBD1 matching 9 bases. This CDR3 is built from 15 residues. Germline V gives CDR1 MNHEY, CDR2 SMNVEV (reference sequence). With V trimmed by 4 bases and J by 4 bases, 5 bases remained unmatched. The CDR3 here is CASSYGQGRNQPQHF. The CDR3 DNA reads as TGTGCCAGCAGTTACGGACAGGGGCGGAATCAGCCCCAGCATTTT.

This clonotype appeared a few times. The chain uses TRBV19 and TRBJ1-5; D gene unclear. The V end was cut by 7 bases, the J end by 2 bases, with 6 bases between. The CDR3 runs to 12 residues. Germline V gives CDR1 LNHDA, CDR2 SQIVND (reference sequence). CDR3 sequence: CASTLGNQPQHF. The CDR3 DNA reads TGTGCCAGTACCTTGGGCAATCAGCCCCAGCATTTT. Variable domain in full (rest from reference TRBV19 and TRBJ1-5): DGGITQSPKYLFRKEGQNVTLSCEQNLNHDAMYWYRQDPGQGLRLIYYSQIVNDFQKGDIAEGYSVSREKKESFPLTVTSAQKNPTAFYLCASTLGNQPQHFGDGTRLSIL.

This clonotype was counted ten times or more. The genes are TRBV9 and TRBJ2-3; the D gene is possibly TRBD2 (6 bases). This CDR3 is built from 16 residues. V lost 4 bases and J 1 base, leaving 16 bases between the germline ends. Germline CDR1 reads SGDLS; CDR2 reads YYNGEE. Written as DNA, the CDR3 is TGTGCCAGCAGCCCCAGTGGGGGGATTGGCACAGATACGCAGTATTTT. This codes for CASSPSGGIGTDTQYF.

A remark on this clonotype: A clone one base away is much larger, so this may be a read error. V gene TRBV7-9 combines with J gene TRBJ2-3, with 14 nucleotides matching TRBD2. After removal of 8 bases from V and 4 bases from J, the junction contained 11 bases not matched to a gene. The length of the CDR3 is 17 residues. Per germline, CDR1 SEHNR and CDR2 FQNEAQ (reference sequence). The CDR3 DNA is TGTGCCAGCGGCGCTGGGACTAGCGGGAGTACAGCAGATACGCAGTATTTT. Translated: CASGAGTSGSTADTQYF.

This clonotype was detected many times. The chain couples TRBV7-6 to TRBJ1-1; D is unclear. Germline V gene data show CDR1 as SGHVS and CDR2 as FNYEAQ. This CDR3 is built from 14 residues. The V end was cut by 2 bases, the J end by 1 base, with 8 bases between. CDR3 region: CASSLLSGNTEAFF. The CDR3 coding sequence is TGTGCCAGCAGCTTATTAAGCGGGAACACTGAAGCTTTCTTT.

The table lists this clonotype with many counts. The chain recombines TRBV7-9 with TRBJ1-1, with D possibly TRBD1 on 5 matching bases. The germline V and J ends were trimmed by 6 bases and 5 bases, with 7 bases remaining between them. CDR1 and CDR2 from the germline V gene are SEHNR and FQNEAQ (reference sequence). CDR3 length equals 11 residues. CDR3 coding DNA: TGTGCCAGCAGGGAGGGGACTGAAGCTTTCTTT. Encoded protein: CASREGTEAFF. Drawing the rest from reference TRBV7-9 and TRBJ1-1, the complete variable domain is DTGVSQNPRHKITKRGQNVTFRCDPISEHNRLYWYRQTLGQGPEFLTYFQNEAQLEKSRLLSDRFSAERPKGSFSTLEIQRTEQGDSAMYLCASREGTEAFFGQGTRLTVV.

This clonotype was seen at least ten times. This chain connects TRBV28 to TRBJ2-7; weak D call: TRBD1 (6 bases). The germline CDR1 and CDR2 sequences are MDHEN and SYDVKM. Trimming removed 2 bases from V and 0 bases from J, with 17 bases in between. CDR3 length: 17 residues. CDR3 amino acids: CASSLTVTGLLSYEQYF. CDR3 nucleotide sequence: TGTGCCAGCAGTTTAACCGTGACAGGTTTGCTCTCCTACGAGCAGTACTTC.